This T cell receptor (beta chain) originates from a study of molecular identifiers for immune sequencing clone quantification. CD8+CD4-CCR7+CD45RA+ sorting gave the naive CD8 T cells. Comments on this clonotype: This may be a read error, as it is one base from a much larger clone.

This CDR3 is 14 amino acids long. Germline lookup yields CDR1 MNHEY and CDR2 SMNVEV (reference sequence). MiXCR was run by TCRdb on the PCR reads, yielding one entry per CDR3 protein. The sample comprises around 460,000 distinct CDR3 sequences, around a fifth of which are singletons, and about 0.8% rests with the top ten. This sequence was found in a human donor in good health. Some libraries in this study had Jurkat cell RNA spiked in. The V gene is TRBV27, the J gene TRBJ2-7, with D unclear. The sample comprised naive CD8+ T cells from blood, with Jurkat cell RNA spiked in. Subset: FACS-sorted CD8+CD4-CCR7+CD45RA+ naive T cells. CDR3 loop: CASSFSPGAYKQYF. The CDR3 nucleotides are TGTGCCAGCAGTTTCTCACCCGGCGCCTACAAGCAGTACTTC.